The 27 T cell receptor beta chains below were found in one sample sequenced in a study of blood T cell repertoires in COVID-19 (dated by TCRdb to about 2020). Library preparation employed the immunoSEQ multiplex PCR assay. TCRdb re-hosts the immuneACCESS table, in-frame sequences only. Its copies lack some clones; in the studies checked, an unresolved V gene accounts for under half of them, and the cause for the rest is not known. The sample table lists roughly 200,000 clones, 87% of them with a count of one. The ten top clones hold about a fifth of the sample. The sample was peripheral blood. The receptors were sampled from a man aged 55 to 70 with active or convalescent COVID-19.

The V call is TRBV2, the J call TRBJ2-1; 13 bases map to TRBD2. CDR3 length: 15 amino acids. V lost 5 bases and J lost 6; bases outside the gene matches: 4. Germline CDR1 SNHLY, CDR2 FYNNEI. This chain's CDR3 is CASSSLAGGPNEQFF. The CDR3 coding sequence is TGTGCCAGCAGTTCACTAGCGGGGGGGCCCAATGAGCAGTTCTTC.

The chain uses TRBV3-1 (or the pseudogene TRBV3-2) and TRBJ1-6, with a possible D match to TRBD1 (6 bases). The V end lost 1 base, the J end lost 9 bases, and 10 bases lay between the germline ends. Germline V gives CDR1 LGHDT, CDR2 YNNKEL (reference sequence). The CDR3 is made up of 14 amino acids. CDR3 nucleotides: TGTGCCAGCAGCCAAGTTCAGGGGAGTTCACCCCTCCACTTT. This sequence encodes CASSQVQGSSPLHF.

This clone was detected only once. The chain carries TRBV4-1 and TRBJ2-7, with D possibly being TRBD1 (5 bases). CDR3 length equals 17 residues. The V gene lost 0 bases and the J gene lost 2 bases, with 17 bases spanning the gap. Germline V gene sequence: CDR1 MGHRA, CDR2 YSYEKL. CDR3 region: CASSQEDRQRFPYEQYF. Written as DNA, the CDR3 is TGCGCCAGCAGCCAAGAGGATAGACAGAGGTTTCCCTACGAGCAGTACTTC.

The J gene is TRBJ1-2, the V gene TRBV29-1; a possible D gene is TRBD1 (6 bases). The CDR3 totals 15 residues. Per the germline V gene, CDR1 is SQVTM and CDR2 is ANQGSEA. V was pared by 0 bases and J by 4 bases, with 15 bases between. In DNA form, the CDR3 reads TGCAGCGTTGAAGATCGGTCACAGGGTGCCTATGGCTACACCTTC. The encoded protein is CSVEDRSQGAYGYTF.

The V and J genes are TRBV10-2 and TRBJ2-1, with unresolved D. V lost 4 bases to trimming and J lost 0 bases, with 4 bases between them. The germline V gene encodes CDR1 WSHSY and CDR2 SAAADI. The CDR3 totals 13 residues. CDR3 region: CASSVYSYNEQFF. In nucleotides, the CDR3 is TGCGCCAGCAGTGTATACTCCTACAATGAGCAGTTCTTC.

The rearrangement uses TRBV24-1 and TRBJ2-2, with 10 bases matching TRBD1. The CDR3 contains 19 residues. V lost 9 bases, J lost 3 bases, and 18 bases stayed unmatched. Germline-derived CDR1 and CDR2 are KGHDR and SFDVKD. The CDR3: CATLWGTKGQGSDTGELFF. CDR3 coding DNA: TGTGCCACCCTCTGGGGGACTAAGGGACAGGGGTCGGACACCGGGGAGCTGTTTTTT.

V usage is TRBV24-1 and J usage is TRBJ2-1; TRBD2 aligns across 9 bases. Germline lookup yields CDR1 KGHDR and CDR2 SFDVKD. This CDR3 contains 16 residues. J gave up 4 bases and V 7 bases, and 10 bases lay outside the gene matches. The CDR3 protein is CATSPRAGGVYNEQFF. As DNA, the CDR3 is TGTGCCACCAGCCCACGGGCGGGGGGGGTTTACAATGAGCAGTTCTTC.

The chain carries TRBV6-6 and TRBJ1-2; D is possibly TRBD1 (6 bases). The CDR3 consists of 11 residues. V dropped 10 bases and J dropped 1 base, with 7 bases sitting between them. Germline CDR1 MNHNY, CDR2 SVGAGI (reference sequence). The CDR3 here is CAIQGNYGYTF. CDR3 coding DNA: TGTGCCATACAGGGTAACTATGGCTACACCTTC.

V gene TRBV4-2 combines with J gene TRBJ1-3; D uncertain. The CDR3 covers 19 residues. V lost 1 base, J lost 0 bases, and 19 bases lay in between. Germline V gives CDR1 LGHNA, CDR2 YNFKEQ. CDR3 region: CASSQVDSTTLSSGNTIYF. CDR3 bases: TGTGCCAGCAGCCAAGTGGATAGCACGACTCTGAGCTCTGGAAACACCATATATTTT.

The count of this clone is one. The chain employs TRBV7-3 and TRBJ2-3; 8 nucleotides line up with TRBD2. The V gene end was trimmed by 1 base and the J gene end by 10 bases; junction bases not matched to a gene: 4. Germline V gene sequence: CDR1 SGHTA, CDR2 FQGTGA. The CDR3 spans 13 residues. CDR3 sequence (DNA): TGTGCCAGCAGCTTAAAACCTAGCGGGCCGCAGTATTTT. Encoded protein: CASSLKPSGPQYF.

The chain couples TRBV19 to TRBJ2-1; 12 bases agree with TRBD1. Germline-derived CDR1 and CDR2 are LNHDA and SQIVND (reference sequence). V dropped 5 bases and J dropped 8; count of bases not matched to a gene: 7. The CDR3 totals 15 residues. The chain's CDR3 is CASSWGQGAGDEQFF. The CDR3 DNA follows: TGTGCCAGTAGTTGGGGACAGGGGGCCGGGGATGAGCAGTTCTTC. Full variable domain (missing parts from reference TRBV19 and TRBJ2-1): DGGITQSPKYLFRKEGQNVTLSCEQNLNHDAMYWYRQDPGQGLRLIYYSQIVNDFQKGDIAEGYSVSREKKESFPLTVTSAQKNPTAFYLCASSWGQGAGDEQFFGPGTRLTVL.

J is TRBJ2-7 and V is TRBV5-4, with D possibly being TRBD1 (6 bases). Germline V gives CDR1 SGHNT, CDR2 YYREEE (reference sequence). The V and J ends lost 0 bases and 6 bases respectively, with 16 bases between them. The CDR3 covers 15 residues. CDR3 in amino acids: CASSLAGGQWVEQYF. CDR3 in DNA: TGTGCCAGCAGCTTGGCAGGAGGACAGTGGGTCGAGCAGTACTTC.

This chain uses TRBV11-2 with TRBJ2-1, with 10 bases that match TRBD2. Germline CDR1 reads SGHAT; CDR2 reads FQNNGV. The CDR3 loop spans 16 amino acids. J gave up 9 bases and V 5 bases, and 13 bases lay outside the gene matches. The CDR3 is CASSAQTERGGSEQFF. In DNA, the CDR3 is TGTGCCAGCAGCGCTCAAACGGAGCGGGGGGGCAGTGAGCAGTTCTTC.

V and J are TRBV3-1 (or the pseudogene TRBV3-2) and TRBJ1-2; no firm D call. The CDR3 covers 16 residues. Trimming pared 0 bases from V and 7 bases from J, leaving 18 bases between. The V gene's germline CDR1 is LGHDT and CDR2 YNNKEL (reference sequence). The DNA for the CDR3 is TGTGCCAGCAGCCAAGATCGGCACAGTCGATCTGGTGGCTACACCTTC. This sequence encodes CASSQDRHSRSGGYTF.

The rearrangement uses TRBV9 and TRBJ1-3, with 7 bases lining up with TRBD1. The CDR3 length is 15 residues. Germline V gene sequence: CDR1 SGDLS, CDR2 YYNGEE. The junction had 4 bases not matched to a gene; V was cut back by 0 bases and J by 4 bases. CDR3 amino acids: CASSVEGAPGNTIYF. In DNA form, the CDR3 reads TGTGCCAGCAGCGTAGAGGGGGCGCCGGGAAACACCATATATTTT.

The V and J genes are TRBV3-1 (or the pseudogene TRBV3-2) and TRBJ1-2; 10 bases are shared with TRBD1. The germline V gene has CDR1 LGHDT and CDR2 YNNKEL (reference sequence). The CDR3 is 14 amino acids. The V segment lost 4 bases and the J segment 5 bases; nucleotides outside the gene matches: 4. The CDR3 loop reads CASSPGQGRYGYTF. The DNA of the CDR3 is TGTGCCAGCAGCCCGGGACAGGGGAGGTATGGCTACACCTTC.

This clone was found once. V usage is TRBV19 and J usage is TRBJ2-3, with TRBD2 as a possible D gene (8 bases). The V gene lost 4 bases and the J gene lost 3 bases, with 20 bases spanning the gap. The CDR3 runs 17 residues. Germline CDR1 reads LNHDA; CDR2 reads SQIVND (reference sequence). The CDR3 coding sequence is TGTGCCAGTAGTAACAACAGGGGTATAGCGGGAACAGATACGCAGTATTTT. This sequence encodes CASSNNRGIAGTDTQYF. Using reference TRBV19 and TRBJ2-3 for the parts outside the CDR3, the full variable domain is DGGITQSPKYLFRKEGQNVTLSCEQNLNHDAMYWYRQDPGQGLRLIYYSQIVNDFQKGDIAEGYSVSREKKESFPLTVTSAQKNPTAFYLCASSNNRGIAGTDTQYFGPGTRLTVL.

This chain uses TRBV5-4 with TRBJ2-7; D might be TRBD2 (5 bases). Germline values: CDR1 SGHNT, CDR2 YYREEE (reference sequence). CDR3 size: 14 residues. Deletions cut 4 bases from V and 0 bases from J, with 11 bases between. In nucleotides, the CDR3 is TGTGCCAGCAGCGCTAACGGGGACTCCTACGAGCAGTACTTC. Its protein product is CASSANGDSYEQYF.

V and J are TRBV30 and TRBJ1-5; 7 bases are shared with TRBD1. V shed 2 bases and J 4 bases; nucleotides not matched to a gene: 5. The CDR3 length is 14 residues. The germline CDR1 and CDR2 sequences are GTSNPN and SVGIG (reference sequence). The CDR3 DNA is TGTGCCTGGAGTCGCGGGACAGTTAATCAGCCCCAGCATTTT. Its translation: CAWSRGTVNQPQHF.

The chain's CDR3 is CASSLGYRNSGNTIYF. CDR3 DNA: TGTGCCAGCAGCTTGGGGTACAGGAACTCTGGAAACACCATATATTTT. The chain carries TRBV5-4 and TRBJ1-3; a weak D match, TRBD1 (5 bases). CDR3 size: 16 residues. Per the germline V gene, CDR1 is SGHNT and CDR2 is YYREEE (reference sequence). V lost 0 bases to trimming and J lost 0 bases, with 10 bases between them.

J is TRBJ1-2 and V is TRBV3-1 (or the pseudogene TRBV3-2); TRBD1 is a possible D gene (6 bases). Per the germline V gene, CDR1 is LGHDT and CDR2 is YNNKEL (reference sequence). Trimming stripped 0 bases from V and 6 bases from J, with 8 bases between. The CDR3 sequence is 13 residues long. CDR3: CASSQDGGNGYTF. CDR3 DNA sequence: TGTGCCAGCAGCCAAGATGGGGGCAATGGCTACACCTTC.

This chain links TRBV19 with TRBJ1-3; 7 positions agree with TRBD1. Germline V CDR1 and CDR2: LNHDA, SQIVND (reference sequence). The CDR3 sequence is 13 residues long. The junction had 1 base not matched to a gene; V was cut back by 4 bases and J by 4 bases. For the CDR3, the DNA is TGTGCCAGTAGTACAGGGGGAGGAAACACCATATATTTT. Translation gives CASSTGGGNTIYF.

The V call is TRBV6-5, the J call TRBJ1-2; TRBD1 matches at 11 bases. The CDR3 runs 16 residues. Trimming took 4 bases from V and 4 from J; bases not matched to a gene: 8. The germline V gene has CDR1 MNHEY and CDR2 SVGAGI. The CDR3 region has the DNA TGTGCCAGCAGTTTATCAACCGGGACAGGGGGCTATGGCTACACCTTC. Amino acid sequence: CASSLSTGTGGYGYTF.

J is TRBJ2-7 and V is TRBV14; 9 bases align to TRBD1. This CDR3 comprises 14 residues. Unmatched junction bases numbered 3, after V lost 4 bases and J lost 2 bases. The germline V gene encodes CDR1 SGHDN and CDR2 FVKESK. The CDR3 nucleotides read TGTGCCAGCAGCCCCGGGACAGGGCCCTACGAGCAGTACTTC. Protein sequence: CASSPGTGPYEQYF.

The V gene is TRBV14, the J gene TRBJ2-1; D possibly corresponds to TRBD1 (6 bases). With 3 bases removed from V and 4 bases from J, the gap between germline ends came to 10 bases. Germline V gives CDR1 SGHDN, CDR2 FVKESK. The CDR3 consists of 14 residues. This chain's CDR3 is CASSQDSFYNEQFF. Written as DNA, the CDR3 is TGTGCCAGCAGCCAGGACAGTTTTTACAATGAGCAGTTCTTC.

This clone was found once. The chain joins TRBV6-5 to TRBJ1-1; maybe TRBD1 (6 bases). The CDR3 is 14 residues long. Trimming removed 5 bases from V and 0 bases from J, with 10 bases in between. Per the germline V gene, CDR1 is MNHEY and CDR2 is SVGAGI. The CDR3 DNA reads TGTGCCAGCAGTAACAGGGTAATGAACACTGAAGCTTTCTTT. It is translated as CASSNRVMNTEAFF.

The V gene is TRBV5-6, the J gene TRBJ2-3, with D tentatively TRBD1 (6 bases). V lost 3 bases, J lost 11 bases, and 19 bases lay in between. Germline V gene data show CDR1 as SGHDT and CDR2 as YYEEEE. The CDR3 runs 14 residues. Here the CDR3 reads CASSWGHSRVGQYF. The CDR3 DNA is TGTGCCAGCAGCTGGGGACACTCTAGAGTAGGGCAGTATTTT.